The 13 T cell receptor beta chains listed next were all sequenced from one sample in a study of blood T cell repertoires in COVID-19 (TCRdb year 2020). To prepare the library, the immunoSEQ multiplex PCR assay was applied. What TCRdb holds here is the immuneACCESS table cut down to in-frame rearrangements. Part of the clones is not present; checked against another copy, under half of the missing clones reflect an unresolved V gene, and the others are unexplained. This sample lists about 250,000 clones; about 87% were detected once. About 1.6% of the sample belongs to the ten largest clones. Sequencing input: PBMCs or T cells enriched from blood (not recorded which). These TCRs come from a woman in her forties or fifties who had recovered from COVID-19.

This chain joins TRBV4-1 and TRBJ2-1; 8 nucleotides align to TRBD2. J lost 5 bases, V lost 1 base, and 1 base had no gene match. The CDR3 covers 14 residues. Germline CDR1 and CDR2: MGHRA and YSYEKL. CDR3 region: CASSQVLADNEQFF. The CDR3 DNA reads TGCGCCAGCAGCCAAGTACTAGCGGACAATGAGCAGTTCTTC.

This chain connects TRBV7-6 to TRBJ1-3; 9 bases are a match to TRBD1. Germline CDR1 SGHVS, CDR2 FNYEAQ. The CDR3 sequence is 16 residues long. Losses at the gene ends were 1 base for V and 8 bases for J; bases not matched to a gene: 9. The CDR3 bases are TGTGCCAGCAGCTTAGGATTTCGACAGGGGGAGGACACCATATATTTT. It encodes CASSLGFRQGEDTIYF.

V usage is TRBV7-2 and J usage is TRBJ2-2; the match to TRBD2 covers 10 bases. Germline CDR1 reads SGHTA; CDR2 reads FQGNSA. Unmatched junction bases numbered 11, after V lost 3 bases and J lost 1 base. The CDR3 runs 19 residues. The CDR3 spells CASSFSSSGRAGNTGELFF. CDR3 in DNA: TGTGCCAGCAGCTTCTCATCAAGCGGGAGGGCCGGGAACACCGGGGAGCTGTTTTTT. The full variable domain, rest sourced from reference TRBV7-2 and TRBJ2-2, is GAGVSQSPSNKVTEKGKDVELRCDPISGHTALYWYRQSLGQGLEFLIYFQGNSAPDKSGLPSDRFSAERTGGSVSTLTIQRTQQEDSAVYLCASSFSSSGRAGNTGELFFGEGSRLTVL.

The chain recombines TRBV28 with TRBJ1-2; maybe TRBD1 (5 bases). Germline CDR1 reads MDHEN; CDR2 reads SYDVKM. The CDR3 covers 14 residues. Trimming took 2 bases from V and 8 from J, leaving 15 bases between them. In nucleotides, the CDR3 is TGTGCCAGCAGTTTAAGTTCGGGGGTGAACGGCTACACCTTC. This codes for CASSLSSGVNGYTF.

The rearrangement links TRBV6-4 to TRBJ2-1; D is perhaps TRBD2 (5 bases). In germline, CDR1 is MRHNA, CDR2 SNTAGT. The CDR3 contains 15 residues. V was shortened by 10 bases and J by 0 bases, with 16 bases between the two germline ends. CDR3 in amino acids: CATMAERSSYNEQFF. CDR3 nucleotide sequence: TGTGCCACCATGGCGGAGCGGAGCTCCTACAATGAGCAGTTCTTC.

J is TRBJ2-5 and V is TRBV6-5, with 9 bases aligning to TRBD2. The CDR3 totals 13 residues. V shed 6 bases, J shed 3 bases, and the junction held 2 bases outside the gene matches. Germline CDR1 and CDR2: MNHEY and SVGAGI. DNA of the CDR3: TGTGCCAGCAGGACTAGCGGAGAAGAGACCCAGTACTTC. Protein: CASRTSGEETQYF.

V usage is TRBV7-2 and J usage is TRBJ1-3, with 7 bases identical to TRBD1. The CDR3 extends over 17 amino acids. Germline V gene sequence: CDR1 SGHTA, CDR2 FQGNSA. Trimming at V came to 5 bases and at J to 2 bases, leaving 12 bases not matched to a gene. The CDR3 reads CASSKGQPRSTGNTIYF. The CDR3 bases are TGTGCCAGCAGCAAGGGACAGCCTCGCTCTACTGGAAACACCATATATTTT.

The chain combines TRBV18 with TRBJ1-5, with 7 bases aligning to TRBD1. Germline V gene sequence: CDR1 KGHSH, CDR2 LQKENI. This CDR3 comprises 15 residues. Unmatched junction bases numbered 7, after V lost 5 bases and J lost 3 bases. This CDR3 reads CASSRDSSFNQPQHF. CDR3 nucleotides: TGTGCCAGCTCAAGGGACAGTTCGTTCAATCAGCCCCAGCATTTT.

CDR3 nucleotides: TGTGCCAGCAGCCAAGATTTAATCAGAACTGGAAACACCATATATTTT. It specifies CASSQDLIRTGNTIYF. V and J are TRBV3-1 (or the pseudogene TRBV3-2) and TRBJ1-3; D unresolved. CDR1 and CDR2 (germline): LGHDT, YNNKEL (reference sequence). This CDR3 has 16 residues. Trimming cost V 0 bases and J 2 bases, with 11 bases left between them.

The J gene is TRBJ1-5, the V gene TRBV27; tentatively, D is TRBD1 (6 bases). Germline V gene sequence: CDR1 MNHEY, CDR2 SMNVEV (reference sequence). Trimming cost V 2 bases and J 9 bases, with 11 bases left between them. The CDR3 sequence is 13 residues long. CDR3 loop: CASSLRGGAPQHF. Here the CDR3 DNA reads TGTGCCAGCAGTTTAAGGGGGGGCGCGCCCCAGCATTTT.

V and J are TRBV25-1 and TRBJ1-4, with a tentative D call TRBD1 (5 bases). The CDR3 totals 16 residues. The germline CDR1 and CDR2 sequences are MGHDK and SYGVNS. With 1 base removed from V and 8 bases from J, the gap between germline ends came to 17 bases. The CDR3 bases are TGTGCCAGCAGTGAATGGCAGGGAGGGGTAAGGGAAAAACTGTTTTTT. Translation gives CASSEWQGGVREKLFF.

V and J are TRBV6-1 and TRBJ1-2, with D tentatively TRBD1 (5 bases). Germline V gene data show CDR1 as MNHNS and CDR2 as SASEGT. The CDR3 is made up of 13 amino acids. V was pared by 3 bases and J by 4 bases, with 9 bases between. CDR3 in amino acids: CASSDRVGYGYTF. DNA of the CDR3: TGTGCCAGCAGTGACAGGGTTGGCTATGGCTACACCTTC.

This clone appeared once. This sequence joins TRBV30 and TRBJ1-1; no reliable D call. CDR3 length equals 12 residues. Germline CDR1 and CDR2: GTSNPN and SVGIG (reference sequence). Trimming removed 2 bases from V and 5 bases from J, with 9 bases in between. CDR3 coding DNA: TGTGCCTGGAGTTTAACAGAGACTGAAGCTTTCTTT. This sequence encodes CAWSLTETEAFF.